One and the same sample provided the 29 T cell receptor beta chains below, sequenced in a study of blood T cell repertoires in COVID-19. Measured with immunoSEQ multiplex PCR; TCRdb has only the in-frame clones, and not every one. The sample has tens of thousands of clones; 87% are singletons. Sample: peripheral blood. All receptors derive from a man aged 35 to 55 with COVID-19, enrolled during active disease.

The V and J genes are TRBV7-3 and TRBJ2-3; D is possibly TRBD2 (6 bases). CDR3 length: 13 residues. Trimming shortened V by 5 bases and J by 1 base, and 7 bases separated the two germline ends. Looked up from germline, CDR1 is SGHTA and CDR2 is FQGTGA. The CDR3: CASSPGGTDTQYF. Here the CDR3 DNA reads TGTGCCAGCAGCCCGGGAGGCACAGATACGCAGTATTTT.

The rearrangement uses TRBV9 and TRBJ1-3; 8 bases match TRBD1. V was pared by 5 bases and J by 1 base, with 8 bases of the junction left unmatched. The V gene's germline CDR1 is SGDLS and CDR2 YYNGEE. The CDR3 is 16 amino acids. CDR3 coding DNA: TGTGCCAGCAGACCCGGGACAGGCGAATCTGGAAACACCATATATTTT. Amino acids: CASRPGTGESGNTIYF.

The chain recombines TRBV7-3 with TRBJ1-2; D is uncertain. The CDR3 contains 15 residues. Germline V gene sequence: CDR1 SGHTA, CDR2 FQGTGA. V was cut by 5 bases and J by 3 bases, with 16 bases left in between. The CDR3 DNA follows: TGTGCCAGCAGCATTACCACCGACGGGGACTATGGCTACACCTTC. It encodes CASSITTDGDYGYTF. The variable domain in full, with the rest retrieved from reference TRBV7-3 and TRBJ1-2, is GAGVSQTPSNKVTEKGKYVELRCDPISGHTALYWYRQSLGQGPEFLIYFQGTGAADDSGLPNDRFFAVRPEGSVSTLKIQRTERGDSAVYLCASSITTDGDYGYTFGSGTRLTVV.

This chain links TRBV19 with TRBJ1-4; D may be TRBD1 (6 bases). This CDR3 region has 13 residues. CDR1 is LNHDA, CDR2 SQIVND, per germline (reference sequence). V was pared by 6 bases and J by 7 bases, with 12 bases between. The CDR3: CASRNRDVEKLFF. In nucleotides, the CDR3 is TGTGCCAGTAGGAACAGGGATGTTGAAAAACTGTTTTTT.

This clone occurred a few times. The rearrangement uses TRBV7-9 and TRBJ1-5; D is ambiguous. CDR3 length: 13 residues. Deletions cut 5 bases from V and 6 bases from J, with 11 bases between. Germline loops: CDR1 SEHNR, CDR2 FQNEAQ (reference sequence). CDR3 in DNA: TGTGCCAGCAGCCCCCGAGGGAGTCAGCCCCAGCATTTT. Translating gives CASSPRGSQPQHF.

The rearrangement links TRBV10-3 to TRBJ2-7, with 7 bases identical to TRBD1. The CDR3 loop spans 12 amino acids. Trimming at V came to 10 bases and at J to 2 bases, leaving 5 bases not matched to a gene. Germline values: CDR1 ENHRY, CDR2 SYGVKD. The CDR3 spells CATRTGTYEQYF. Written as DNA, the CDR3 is TGTGCCACCAGGACAGGTACCTACGAGCAGTACTTC.

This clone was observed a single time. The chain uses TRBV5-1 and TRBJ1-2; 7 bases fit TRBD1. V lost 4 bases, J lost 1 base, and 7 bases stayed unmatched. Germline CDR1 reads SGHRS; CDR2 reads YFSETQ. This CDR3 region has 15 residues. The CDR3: CASSAGTALNYGYTF. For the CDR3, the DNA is TGCGCCAGCAGCGCCGGGACAGCCCTTAACTATGGCTACACCTTC.

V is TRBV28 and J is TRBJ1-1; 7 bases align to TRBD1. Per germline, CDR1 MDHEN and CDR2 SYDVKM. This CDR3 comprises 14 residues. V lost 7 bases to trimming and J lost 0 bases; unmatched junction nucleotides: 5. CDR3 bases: TGTGCCAGCAAGGGGGACAGCATGAACACTGAAGCTTTCTTT. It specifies CASKGDSMNTEAFF.

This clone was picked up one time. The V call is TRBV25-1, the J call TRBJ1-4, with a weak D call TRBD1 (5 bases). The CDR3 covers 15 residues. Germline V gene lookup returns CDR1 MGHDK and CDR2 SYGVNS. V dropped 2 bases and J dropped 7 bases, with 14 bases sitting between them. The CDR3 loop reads CASSEGVGLGEKLFF. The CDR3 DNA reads TGTGCCAGCAGTGAAGGTGTGGGGCTCGGTGAAAAACTGTTTTTT.

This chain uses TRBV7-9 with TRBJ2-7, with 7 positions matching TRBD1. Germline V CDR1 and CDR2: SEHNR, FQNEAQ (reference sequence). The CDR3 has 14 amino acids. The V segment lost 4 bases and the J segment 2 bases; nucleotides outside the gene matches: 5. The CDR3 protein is CASSWGTATYEQYF. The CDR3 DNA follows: TGTGCCAGCAGCTGGGGGACAGCTACCTACGAGCAGTACTTC.

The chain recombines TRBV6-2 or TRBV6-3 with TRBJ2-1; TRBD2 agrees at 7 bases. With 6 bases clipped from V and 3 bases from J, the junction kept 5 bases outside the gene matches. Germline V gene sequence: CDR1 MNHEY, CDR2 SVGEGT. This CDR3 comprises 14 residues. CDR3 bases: TGTGCCAGCAGCCGATCTAGCGGCTACAATGAGCAGTTCTTC. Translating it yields CASSRSSGYNEQFF.

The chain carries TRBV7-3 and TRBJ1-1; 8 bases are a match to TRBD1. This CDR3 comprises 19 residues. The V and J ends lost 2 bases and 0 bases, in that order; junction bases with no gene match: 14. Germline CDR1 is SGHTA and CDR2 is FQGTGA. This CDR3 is CASSLLQGDSYHMNTEAFF. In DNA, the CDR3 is TGTGCCAGCAGCTTACTACAGGGGGACTCTTATCACATGAACACTGAAGCTTTCTTT. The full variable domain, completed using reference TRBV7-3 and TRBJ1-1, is GAGVSQTPSNKVTEKGKYVELRCDPISGHTALYWYRQSLGQGPEFLIYFQGTGAADDSGLPNDRFFAVRPEGSVSTLKIQRTERGDSAVYLCASSLLQGDSYHMNTEAFFGQGTRLTVV.

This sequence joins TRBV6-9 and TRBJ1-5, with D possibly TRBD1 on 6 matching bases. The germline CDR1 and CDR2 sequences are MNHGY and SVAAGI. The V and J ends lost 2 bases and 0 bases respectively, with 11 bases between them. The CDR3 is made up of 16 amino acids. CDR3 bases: TGTGCCAGCAGTTATACGGACAGCCATAGCAATCAGCCCCAGCATTTT. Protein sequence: CASSYTDSHSNQPQHF.

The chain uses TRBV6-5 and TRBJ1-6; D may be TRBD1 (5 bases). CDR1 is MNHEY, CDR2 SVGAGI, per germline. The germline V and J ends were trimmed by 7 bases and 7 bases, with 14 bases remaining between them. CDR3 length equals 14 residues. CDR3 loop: CASTQWGANSPLHF. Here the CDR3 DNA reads TGTGCCAGCACCCAATGGGGCGCAAATTCACCCCTCCACTTT.

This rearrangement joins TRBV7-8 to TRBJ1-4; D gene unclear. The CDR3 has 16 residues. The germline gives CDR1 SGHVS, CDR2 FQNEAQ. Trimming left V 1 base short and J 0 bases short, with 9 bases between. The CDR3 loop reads CASSLEQFATNEKLFF. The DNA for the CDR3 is TGTGCCAGCAGCTTAGAACAGTTTGCAACTAATGAAAAACTGTTTTTT.

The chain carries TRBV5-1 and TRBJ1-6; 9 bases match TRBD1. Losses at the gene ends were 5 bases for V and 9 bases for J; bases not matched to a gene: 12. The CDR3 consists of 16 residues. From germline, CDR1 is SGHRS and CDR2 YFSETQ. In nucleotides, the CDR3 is TGCGCCAGCAGTCCCACTGGGGGACAGGGAATTTCACCCCTCCACTTT. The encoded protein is CASSPTGGQGISPLHF.

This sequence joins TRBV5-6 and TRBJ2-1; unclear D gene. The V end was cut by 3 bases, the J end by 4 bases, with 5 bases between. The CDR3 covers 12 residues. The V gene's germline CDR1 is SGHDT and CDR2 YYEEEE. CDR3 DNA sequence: TGTGCCAGCAGCTCTCCTTACAATGAGCAGTTCTTC. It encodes CASSSPYNEQFF.

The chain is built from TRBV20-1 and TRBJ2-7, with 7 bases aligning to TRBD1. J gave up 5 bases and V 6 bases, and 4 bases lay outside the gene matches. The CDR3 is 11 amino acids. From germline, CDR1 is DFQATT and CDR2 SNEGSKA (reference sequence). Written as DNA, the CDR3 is TGCAGTGCAAGAACAGGGGACGAGCAGTACTTC. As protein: CSARTGDEQYF.

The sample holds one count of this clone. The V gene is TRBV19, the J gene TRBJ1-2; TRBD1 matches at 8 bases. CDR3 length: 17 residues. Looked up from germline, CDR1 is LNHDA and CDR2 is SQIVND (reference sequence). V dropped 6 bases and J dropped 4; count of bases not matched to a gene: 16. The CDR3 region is CASRPNRGQGASYGYTF. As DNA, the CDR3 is TGTGCCAGTAGACCCAACCGCGGCCAGGGGGCTAGCTATGGCTACACCTTC.

The CDR3 DNA reads as TGTGCCAGCAGCTTTACTAACTATGGCTACACCTTC. Translated: CASSFTNYGYTF. The chain recombines TRBV7-9 with TRBJ1-2; the D is unclear. Germline CDR1 is SEHNR and CDR2 is FQNEAQ (reference sequence). Trimming removed 3 bases from V and 0 bases from J, with 2 bases in between. The length of the CDR3 is 12 residues.

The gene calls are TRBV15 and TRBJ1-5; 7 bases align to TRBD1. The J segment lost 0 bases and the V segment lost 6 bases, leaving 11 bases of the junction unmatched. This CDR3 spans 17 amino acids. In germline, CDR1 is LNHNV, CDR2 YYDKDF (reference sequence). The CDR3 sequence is CATSLDRDSYSNQPQHF. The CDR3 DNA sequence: TGTGCCACCAGTTTGGACCGGGACAGTTATAGCAATCAGCCCCAGCATTTT. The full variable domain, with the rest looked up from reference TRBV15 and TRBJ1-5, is DAMVIQNPRYQVTQFGKPVTLSCSQTLNHNVMYWYQQKSSQAPKLLFHYYDKDFNNEADTPDNFQSRRPNTSFCFLDIRSPGLGDTAMYLCATSLDRDSYSNQPQHFGDGTRLSIL.

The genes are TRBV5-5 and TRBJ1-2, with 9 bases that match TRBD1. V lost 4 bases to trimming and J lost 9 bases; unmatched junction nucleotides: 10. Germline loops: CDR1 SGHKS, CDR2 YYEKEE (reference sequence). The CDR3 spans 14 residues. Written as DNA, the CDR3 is TGTGCCAGCAGCGCTTATTCGGGACAGGGCAGCTACACCTTC. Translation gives CASSAYSGQGSYTF.

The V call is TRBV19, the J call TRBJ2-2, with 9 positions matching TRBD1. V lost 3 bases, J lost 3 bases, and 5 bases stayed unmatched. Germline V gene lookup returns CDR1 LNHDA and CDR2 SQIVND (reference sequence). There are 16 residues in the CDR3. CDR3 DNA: TGTGCCAGTAGTATGGGGGGGACAGGGTACACCGGGGAGCTGTTTTTT. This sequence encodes CASSMGGTGYTGELFF.

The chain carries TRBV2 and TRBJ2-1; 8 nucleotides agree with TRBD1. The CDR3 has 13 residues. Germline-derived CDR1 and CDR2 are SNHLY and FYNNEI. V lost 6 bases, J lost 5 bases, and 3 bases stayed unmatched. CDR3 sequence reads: CASSGTGDNEQFF. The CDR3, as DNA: TGTGCCAGCAGCGGGACAGGAGACAATGAGCAGTTCTTC.

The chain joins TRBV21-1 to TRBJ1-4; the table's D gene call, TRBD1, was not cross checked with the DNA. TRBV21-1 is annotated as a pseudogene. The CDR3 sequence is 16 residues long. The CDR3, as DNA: TGTGCCAGCAGCTTCCCCCTGACAGTCACTAATGAAAAACTGTTTTTT. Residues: CASSFPLTVTNEKLFF.

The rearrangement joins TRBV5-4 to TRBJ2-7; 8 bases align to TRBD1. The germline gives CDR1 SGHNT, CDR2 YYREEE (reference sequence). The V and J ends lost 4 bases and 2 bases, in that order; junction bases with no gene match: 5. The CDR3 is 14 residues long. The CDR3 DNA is TGTGCCAGCAGCCTGCAGGGGGCACCCTACGAGCAGTACTTC. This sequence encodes CASSLQGAPYEQYF. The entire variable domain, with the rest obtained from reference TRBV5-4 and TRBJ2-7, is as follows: ETGVTQSPTHLIKTRGQQVTLRCSSQSGHNTVSWYQQALGQGPQFIFQYYREEENGRGNFPPRFSGLQFPNYSSELNVNALELDDSALYLCASSLQGAPYEQYFGPGTRLTVT.

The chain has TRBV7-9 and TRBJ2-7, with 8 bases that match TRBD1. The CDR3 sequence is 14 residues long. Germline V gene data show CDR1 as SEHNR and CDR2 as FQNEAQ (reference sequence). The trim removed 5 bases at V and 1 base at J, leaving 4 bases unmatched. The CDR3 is CASSGQGRSYEQYF. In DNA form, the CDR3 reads TGTGCCAGCAGCGGACAGGGAAGATCCTACGAGCAGTACTTC.

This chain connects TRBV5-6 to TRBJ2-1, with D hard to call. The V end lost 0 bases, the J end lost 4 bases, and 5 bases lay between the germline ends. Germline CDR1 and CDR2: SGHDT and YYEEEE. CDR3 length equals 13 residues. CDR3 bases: TGTGCCAGCAGCTTGGGACTTTACAATGAGCAGTTCTTC. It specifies CASSLGLYNEQFF.

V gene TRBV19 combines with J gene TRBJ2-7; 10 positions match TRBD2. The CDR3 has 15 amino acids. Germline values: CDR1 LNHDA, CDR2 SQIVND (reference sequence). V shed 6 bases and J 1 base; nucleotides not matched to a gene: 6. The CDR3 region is CASSALAGGSYEQYF. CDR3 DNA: TGTGCCAGTAGCGCCTTAGCGGGGGGTTCCTACGAGCAGTACTTC.